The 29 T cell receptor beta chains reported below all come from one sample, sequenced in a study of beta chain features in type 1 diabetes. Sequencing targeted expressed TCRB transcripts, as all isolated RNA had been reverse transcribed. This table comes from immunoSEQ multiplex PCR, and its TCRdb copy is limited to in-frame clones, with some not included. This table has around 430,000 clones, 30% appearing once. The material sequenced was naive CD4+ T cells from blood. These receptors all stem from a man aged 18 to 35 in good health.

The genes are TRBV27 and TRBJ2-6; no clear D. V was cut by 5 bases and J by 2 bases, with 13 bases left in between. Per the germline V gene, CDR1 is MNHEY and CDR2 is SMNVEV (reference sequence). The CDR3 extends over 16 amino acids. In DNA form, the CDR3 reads TGTGCCAGCAGTCCCGCCCCTAGGGCTGGGGCCAACGTCCTGACTTTC. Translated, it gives CASSPAPRAGANVLTF.

CDR3 protein: CASSLEEGLTDTQYF. CDR3 sequence (DNA): TGTGCCAGCAGCTTAGAGGAGGGCTTGACAGATACGCAGTATTTT. The V call is TRBV7-8, the J call TRBJ2-3; D possibly corresponds to TRBD2 (6 bases). V gave up 1 base and J gave up 3 bases, with 11 bases separating them. The germline V gene has CDR1 SGHVS and CDR2 FQNEAQ. CDR3 length equals 15 residues.

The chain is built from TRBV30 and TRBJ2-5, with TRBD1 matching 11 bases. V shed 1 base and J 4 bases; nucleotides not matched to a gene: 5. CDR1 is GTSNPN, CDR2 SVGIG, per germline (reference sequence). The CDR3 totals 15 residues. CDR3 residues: CAWSAQDRGLETQYF. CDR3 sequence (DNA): TGTGCCTGGAGTGCTCAGGACAGGGGGCTAGAGACCCAGTACTTC.

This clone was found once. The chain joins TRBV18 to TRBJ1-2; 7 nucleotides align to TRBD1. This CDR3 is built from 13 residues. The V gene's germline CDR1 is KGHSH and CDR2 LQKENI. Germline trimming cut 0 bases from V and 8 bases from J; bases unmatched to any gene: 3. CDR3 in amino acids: CASSPPGQRGYTF. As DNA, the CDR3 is TGTGCCAGCTCACCACCGGGACAGCGGGGCTACACCTTC.

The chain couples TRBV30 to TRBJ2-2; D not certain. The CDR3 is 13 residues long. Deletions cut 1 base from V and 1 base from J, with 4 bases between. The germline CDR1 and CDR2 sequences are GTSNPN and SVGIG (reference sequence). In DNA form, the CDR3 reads TGTGCCTGGAGTGGCGTGAACACCGGGGAGCTGTTTTTT. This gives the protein CAWSGVNTGELFF.

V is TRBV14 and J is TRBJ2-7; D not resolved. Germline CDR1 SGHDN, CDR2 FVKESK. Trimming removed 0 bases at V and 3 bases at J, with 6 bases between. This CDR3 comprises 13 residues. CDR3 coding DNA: TGTGCCAGCAGCCAAGATTATAGCTACGAGCAGTACTTC. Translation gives CASSQDYSYEQYF.

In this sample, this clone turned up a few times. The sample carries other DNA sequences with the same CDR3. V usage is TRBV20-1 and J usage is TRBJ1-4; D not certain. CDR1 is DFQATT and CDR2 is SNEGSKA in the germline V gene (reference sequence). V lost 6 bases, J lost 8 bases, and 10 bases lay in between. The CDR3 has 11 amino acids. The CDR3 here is CSASRGEKLFF. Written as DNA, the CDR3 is TGCAGTGCAAGCCGCGGAGAAAAACTGTTTTTT.

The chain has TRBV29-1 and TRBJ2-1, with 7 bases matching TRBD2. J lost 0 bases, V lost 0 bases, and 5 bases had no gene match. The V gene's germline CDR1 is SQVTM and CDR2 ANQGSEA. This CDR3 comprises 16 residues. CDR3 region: CSVEEGAGSSYNEQFF. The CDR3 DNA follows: TGCAGCGTTGAAGAGGGAGCGGGGAGCTCCTACAATGAGCAGTTCTTC.

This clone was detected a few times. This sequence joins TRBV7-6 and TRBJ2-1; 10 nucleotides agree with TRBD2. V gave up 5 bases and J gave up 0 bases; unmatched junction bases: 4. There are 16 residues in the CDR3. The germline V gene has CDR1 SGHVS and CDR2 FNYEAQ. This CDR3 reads CASSRLAGSSYNEQFF. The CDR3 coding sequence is TGTGCCAGCAGCAGACTAGCGGGCAGCTCCTACAATGAGCAGTTCTTC.

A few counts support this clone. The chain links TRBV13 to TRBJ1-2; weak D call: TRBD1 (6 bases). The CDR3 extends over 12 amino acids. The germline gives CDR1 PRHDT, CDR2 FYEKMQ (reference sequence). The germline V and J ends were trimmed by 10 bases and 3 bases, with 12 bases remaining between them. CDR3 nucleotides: TGTGCCACCAGTAGACAGGACTATGGCTACACCTTC. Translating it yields CATSRQDYGYTF.

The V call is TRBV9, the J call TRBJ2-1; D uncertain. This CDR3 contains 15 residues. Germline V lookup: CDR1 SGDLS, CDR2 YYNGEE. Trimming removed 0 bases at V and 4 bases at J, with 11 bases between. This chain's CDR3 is CASSVDVLSYNEQFF. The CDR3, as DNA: TGTGCCAGCAGCGTAGATGTCCTATCTTACAATGAGCAGTTCTTC.

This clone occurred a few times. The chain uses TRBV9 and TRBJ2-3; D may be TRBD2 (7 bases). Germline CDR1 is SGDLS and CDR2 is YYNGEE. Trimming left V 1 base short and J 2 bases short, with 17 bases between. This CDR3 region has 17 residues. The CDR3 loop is CASSVRGTREYTDTQYF. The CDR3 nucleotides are TGTGCCAGCAGCGTAAGGGGGACGCGGGAGTACACAGATACGCAGTATTTT.

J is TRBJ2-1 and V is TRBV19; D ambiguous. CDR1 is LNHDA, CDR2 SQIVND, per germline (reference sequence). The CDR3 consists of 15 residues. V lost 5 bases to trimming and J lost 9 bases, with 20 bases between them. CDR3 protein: CASSPTGLVGGEQFF. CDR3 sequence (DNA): TGTGCCAGTAGTCCAACCGGGCTTGTGGGCGGTGAGCAGTTCTTC.

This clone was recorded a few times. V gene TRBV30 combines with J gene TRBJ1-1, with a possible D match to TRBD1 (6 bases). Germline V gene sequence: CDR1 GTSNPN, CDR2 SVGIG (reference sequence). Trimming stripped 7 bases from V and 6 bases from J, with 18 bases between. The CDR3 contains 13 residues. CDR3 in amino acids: CASDLQGDAEAFF. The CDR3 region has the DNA TGTGCCTCCGATTTACAGGGTGACGCTGAAGCTTTCTTT. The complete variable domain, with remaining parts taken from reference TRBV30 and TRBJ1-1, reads SQTIHQWPATLVQPVGSPLSLECTVEGTSNPNLYWYRQAAGRGLQLLFYSVGIGQISSEVPQNLSASRPQDRQFILSSKKLLLSDSGFYLCASDLQGDAEAFFGQGTRLTVV.

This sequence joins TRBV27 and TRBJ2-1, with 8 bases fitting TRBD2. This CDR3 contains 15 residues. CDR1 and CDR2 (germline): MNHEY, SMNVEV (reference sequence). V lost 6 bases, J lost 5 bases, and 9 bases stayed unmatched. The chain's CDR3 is CASRSASGRHNEQFF. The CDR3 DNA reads TGTGCCAGCAGGTCCGCTAGCGGGCGACACAATGAGCAGTTCTTC.

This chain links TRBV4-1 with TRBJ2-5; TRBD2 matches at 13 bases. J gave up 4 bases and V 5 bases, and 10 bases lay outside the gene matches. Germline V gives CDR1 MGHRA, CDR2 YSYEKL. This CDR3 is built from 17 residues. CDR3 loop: CASSSPGLAGKRETQYF. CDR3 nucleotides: TGCGCCAGCAGCTCTCCGGGACTAGCGGGGAAGAGAGAGACCCAGTACTTC.

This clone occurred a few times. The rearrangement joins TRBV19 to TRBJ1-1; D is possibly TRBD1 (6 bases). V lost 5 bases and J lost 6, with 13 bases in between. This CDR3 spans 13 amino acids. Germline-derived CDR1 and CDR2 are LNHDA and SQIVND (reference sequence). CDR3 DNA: TGTGCCAGTAGTGGGAGGGACAAAGCTGAAGCTTTCTTT. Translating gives CASSGRDKAEAFF. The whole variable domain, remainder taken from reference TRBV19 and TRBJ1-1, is DGGITQSPKYLFRKEGQNVTLSCEQNLNHDAMYWYRQDPGQGLRLIYYSQIVNDFQKGDIAEGYSVSREKKESFPLTVTSAQKNPTAFYLCASSGRDKAEAFFGQGTRLTVV.

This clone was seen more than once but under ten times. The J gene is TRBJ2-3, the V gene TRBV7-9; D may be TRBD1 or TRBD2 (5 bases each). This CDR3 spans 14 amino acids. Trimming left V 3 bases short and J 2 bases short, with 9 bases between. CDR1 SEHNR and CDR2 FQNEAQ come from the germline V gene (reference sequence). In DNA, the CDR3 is TGTGCCAGCAGCTTCACGGGGCTCACAGATACGCAGTATTTT. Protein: CASSFTGLTDTQYF.

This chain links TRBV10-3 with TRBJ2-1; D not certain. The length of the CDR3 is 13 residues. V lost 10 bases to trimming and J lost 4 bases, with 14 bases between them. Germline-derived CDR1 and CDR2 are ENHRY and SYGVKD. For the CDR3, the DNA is TGTGCCAACACTTCGGGCAGGTACAATGAGCAGTTCTTC. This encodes CANTSGRYNEQFF.

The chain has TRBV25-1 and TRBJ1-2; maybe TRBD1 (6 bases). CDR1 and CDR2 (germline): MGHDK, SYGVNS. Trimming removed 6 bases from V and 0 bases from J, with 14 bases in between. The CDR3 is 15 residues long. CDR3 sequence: CASSEGGFPNYGYTF. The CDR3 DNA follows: TGTGCCAGCAGCGAAGGGGGGTTCCCTAACTATGGCTACACCTTC.

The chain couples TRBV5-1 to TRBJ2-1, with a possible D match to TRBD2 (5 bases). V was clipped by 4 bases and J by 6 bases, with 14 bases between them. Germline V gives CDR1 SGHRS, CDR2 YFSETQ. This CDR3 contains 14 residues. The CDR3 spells CASSDPSMGNEQFF. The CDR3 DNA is TGCGCCAGCAGCGACCCTAGCATGGGCAATGAGCAGTTCTTC.

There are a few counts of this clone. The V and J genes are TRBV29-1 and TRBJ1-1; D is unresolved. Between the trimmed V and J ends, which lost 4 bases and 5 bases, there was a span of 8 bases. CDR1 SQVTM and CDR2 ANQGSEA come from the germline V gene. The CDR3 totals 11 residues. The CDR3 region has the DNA TGCAGCGTTGTCCCCCTTACTGAAGCTTTCTTT. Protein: CSVVPLTEAFF.

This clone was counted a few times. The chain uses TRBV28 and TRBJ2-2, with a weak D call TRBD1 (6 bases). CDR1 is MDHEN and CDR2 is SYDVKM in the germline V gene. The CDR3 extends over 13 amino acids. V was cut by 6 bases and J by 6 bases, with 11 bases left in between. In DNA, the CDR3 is TGTGCCAGCAGAAGAGCAGGGGCCGGGGAGCTGTTTTTT. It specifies CASRRAGAGELFF.

The CDR3 is CASSPGWRGYQETQYF. The CDR3 bases are TGTGCCAGCAGCCCAGGCTGGAGGGGGTACCAAGAGACCCAGTACTTC. This chain joins TRBV9 and TRBJ2-5; D may match TRBD1 or TRBD2 (6 bases each). V lost 4 bases, J lost 0 bases, and 16 bases lay in between. The CDR3 has 16 amino acids. Germline V lookup: CDR1 SGDLS, CDR2 YYNGEE. The whole variable domain, filled in from reference TRBV9 and TRBJ2-5, reads DSGVTQTPKHLITATGQRVTLRCSPRSGDLSVYWYQQSLDQGLQFLIQYYNGEERAKGNILERFSAQQFPDLHSELNLSSLELGDSALYFCASSPGWRGYQETQYFGPGTRLLVL.

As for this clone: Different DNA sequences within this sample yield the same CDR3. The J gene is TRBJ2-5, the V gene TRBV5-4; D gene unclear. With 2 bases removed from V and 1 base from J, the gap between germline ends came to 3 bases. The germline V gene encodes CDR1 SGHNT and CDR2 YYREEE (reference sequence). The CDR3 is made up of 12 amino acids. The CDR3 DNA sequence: TGTGCCAGCAGCTTCCCCCAAGAGACCCAGTACTTC. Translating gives CASSFPQETQYF.

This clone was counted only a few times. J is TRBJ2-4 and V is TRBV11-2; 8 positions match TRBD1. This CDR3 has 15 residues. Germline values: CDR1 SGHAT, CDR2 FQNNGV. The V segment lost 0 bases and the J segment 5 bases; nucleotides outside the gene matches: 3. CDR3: CASSLDRGPENIQYF. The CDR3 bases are TGTGCCAGCAGCTTAGACAGGGGGCCGGAAAACATTCAGTACTTC.

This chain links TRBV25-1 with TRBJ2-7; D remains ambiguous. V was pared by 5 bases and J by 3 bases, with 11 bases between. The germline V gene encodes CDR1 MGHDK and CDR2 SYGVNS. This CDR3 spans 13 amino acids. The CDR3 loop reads CASSLDPLYEQYF. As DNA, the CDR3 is TGTGCCAGCAGTCTAGACCCTCTCTACGAGCAGTACTTC.

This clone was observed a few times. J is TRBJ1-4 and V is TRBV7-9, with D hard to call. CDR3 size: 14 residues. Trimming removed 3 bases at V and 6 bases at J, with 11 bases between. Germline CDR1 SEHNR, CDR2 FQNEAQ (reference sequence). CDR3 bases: TGTGCCAGCAGCTTCGGCTCGGCCCATGAAAAACTGTTTTTT. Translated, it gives CASSFGSAHEKLFF.

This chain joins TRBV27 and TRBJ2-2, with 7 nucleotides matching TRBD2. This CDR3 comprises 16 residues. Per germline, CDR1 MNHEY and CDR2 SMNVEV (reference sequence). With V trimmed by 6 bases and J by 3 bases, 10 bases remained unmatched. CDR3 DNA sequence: TGTGCCAGCAGCCAACGGGCGGGAGCCCACACCGGGGAGCTGTTTTTT. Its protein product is CASSQRAGAHTGELFF.